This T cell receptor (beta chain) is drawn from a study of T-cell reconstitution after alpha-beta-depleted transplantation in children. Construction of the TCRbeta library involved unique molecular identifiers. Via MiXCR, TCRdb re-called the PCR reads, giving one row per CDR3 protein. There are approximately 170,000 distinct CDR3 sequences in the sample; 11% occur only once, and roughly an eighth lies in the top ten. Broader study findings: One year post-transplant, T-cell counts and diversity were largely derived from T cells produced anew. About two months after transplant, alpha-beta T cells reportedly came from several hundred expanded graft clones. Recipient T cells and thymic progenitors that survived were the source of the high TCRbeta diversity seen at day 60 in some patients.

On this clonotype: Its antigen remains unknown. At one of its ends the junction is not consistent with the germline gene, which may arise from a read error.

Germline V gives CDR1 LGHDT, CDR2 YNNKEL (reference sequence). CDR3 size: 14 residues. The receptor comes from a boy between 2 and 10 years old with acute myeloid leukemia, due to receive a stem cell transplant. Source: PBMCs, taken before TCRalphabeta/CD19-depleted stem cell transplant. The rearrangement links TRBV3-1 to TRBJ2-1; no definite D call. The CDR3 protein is CAGSQPNSYNEQFF. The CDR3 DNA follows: TGTGCCGGCAGCCAACCTAACTCCTACAATGAGCAGTTCTTC.